A single sample gave rise to the 25 T cell receptor beta chains below, sequenced in a study of graft-versus-host responses after intestinal transplantation (dated by TCRdb to the early 2020s). Library creation used the immunoSEQ multiplex PCR assay. As stored in TCRdb, this immuneACCESS dataset retains in-frame rearrangements with V and J assigned. A fraction of the clones does not appear; measured against another copy, unresolved V genes explain less than half of the discrepancy, and the remainder lacks a known reason. This sample lists 80,000 or so clones; about 90% were detected once. The ten largest clones represent about 0.63% of the sample. This sample comprised PBMCs, obtained 98 days after intestinal transplantation. These receptors originate from a human patient who received an intestinal transplant, so some T cells may come from the graft donor.

V is TRBV7-2 and J is TRBJ2-3, with 10 bases lining up with TRBD2. V lost 0 bases, J lost 4 bases, and 1 base stayed unmatched. The CDR3 runs to 15 residues. CDR1 is SGHTA and CDR2 is FQGNSA in the germline V gene. The CDR3 DNA is TGTGCCAGCAGCTTAGCCCTAGCGGGGGCAGATACGCAGTATTTT. Amino acids: CASSLALAGADTQYF.

The rearrangement links TRBV30 to TRBJ1-3, with D maybe TRBD1 (6 bases). Trimming left V 3 bases short and J 0 bases short, with 12 bases between. This CDR3 is 15 amino acids long. CDR1 GTSNPN and CDR2 SVGIG come from the germline V gene (reference sequence). CDR3 residues: CAWRQGRFSGNTIYF. The CDR3 DNA sequence: TGTGCCTGGAGACAGGGACGGTTCTCTGGAAACACCATATATTTT.

The V call is TRBV29-1, the J call TRBJ1-1; D ambiguous. This CDR3 has 10 amino acids. From germline, CDR1 is SQVTM and CDR2 ANQGSEA. The V and J ends lost 8 bases and 1 base respectively, with 5 bases between them. Written as DNA, the CDR3 is TGCAGCCATGGGAACACTGAAGCTTTCTTT. Its protein product is CSHGNTEAFF.

The chain links TRBV9 to TRBJ2-3; D is ambiguous. The CDR3 loop spans 13 amino acids. Trimming pared 4 bases from V and 1 base from J, leaving 7 bases between. Per germline, CDR1 SGDLS and CDR2 YYNGEE. The CDR3 reads CASSPLRTDTQYF. Here the CDR3 DNA reads TGTGCCAGCAGCCCCCTTCGCACAGATACGCAGTATTTT.

V is TRBV19 and J is TRBJ2-3, with 14 bases that match TRBD2. The germline gives CDR1 LNHDA, CDR2 SQIVND (reference sequence). J was trimmed by 3 bases and V by 3 bases; bases with no gene match: 11. The CDR3 loop spans 19 amino acids. This CDR3 reads CASSISGLAGEVRTDTQYF. In nucleotides, the CDR3 is TGTGCCAGTAGTATCTCGGGACTAGCGGGAGAGGTTAGGACAGATACGCAGTATTTT.

The J gene is TRBJ1-1, the V gene TRBV5-4, with 7 bases aligning to TRBD1. Trimming at V came to 4 bases and at J to 3 bases, leaving 6 bases not matched to a gene. Germline CDR1 SGHNT, CDR2 YYREEE (reference sequence). There are 14 residues in the CDR3. The DNA for the CDR3 is TGTGCCAGCAGCCTCCGGGACAGACACACTGAAGCTTTCTTT. This sequence encodes CASSLRDRHTEAFF.

J is TRBJ2-1 and V is TRBV5-1, with TRBD2 matching 8 bases. There are 15 residues in the CDR3. J was trimmed by 5 bases and V by 0 bases; bases with no gene match: 4. CDR1 and CDR2 from the germline V gene are SGHRS and YFSETQ. The CDR3 sequence: CASSLGSGGHNEQFF. The CDR3 coding sequence is TGCGCCAGCAGCTTGGGGAGCGGGGGTCACAATGAGCAGTTCTTC. Supplemented by reference TRBV5-1 and TRBJ2-1, the full variable domain reads KAGVTQTPRYLIKTRGQQVTLSCSPISGHRSVSWYQQTPGQGLQFLFEYFSETQRNKGNFPGRFSGRQFSNSRSEMNVSTLELGDSALYLCASSLGSGGHNEQFFGPGTRLTVL.

The rearrangement links TRBV2 to TRBJ2-3; perhaps D is TRBD1 or TRBD2 (5 bases each). Germline V gene lookup returns CDR1 SNHLY and CDR2 FYNNEI. V was trimmed by 8 bases and J by 2 bases, leaving 8 bases between them. The CDR3 has 12 amino acids. The CDR3 loop is CASLGATDTQYF. The CDR3 region has the DNA TGTGCCAGCCTCGGGGCCACAGATACGCAGTATTTT.

V and J are TRBV2 and TRBJ2-5; D gene unclear. The V end lost 2 bases, the J end lost 4 bases, and 11 bases lay between the germline ends. This CDR3 has 14 residues. Germline V CDR1 and CDR2: SNHLY, FYNNEI. As DNA, the CDR3 is TGTGCCAGCAGTGAATATAGGGTTGGAGAGACCCAGTACTTC. It translates to CASSEYRVGETQYF.

The chain is built from TRBV5-6 and TRBJ1-1; D is ambiguous. This CDR3 spans 13 amino acids. Trimming left V 0 bases short and J 7 bases short, with 10 bases between. From germline, CDR1 is SGHDT and CDR2 YYEEEE. The CDR3 sequence: CASSLVRDGEAFF. The DNA of the CDR3 is TGTGCCAGCAGCTTGGTGCGCGACGGTGAAGCTTTCTTT.

The gene calls are TRBV6-6 and TRBJ2-2; D remains unclear. Germline CDR1 MNHNY, CDR2 SVGAGI (reference sequence). The CDR3 runs 13 residues. The germline V and J ends were trimmed by 2 bases and 7 bases, with 8 bases remaining between them. The CDR3 coding sequence is TGTGCCAGCAGTTACGCGAGAAACGGGGAGCTGTTTTTT. It is translated as CASSYARNGELFF.

The rearrangement uses TRBV5-6 and TRBJ1-3; D gene unclear. Trimming left V 4 bases short and J 11 bases short, with 16 bases between. Germline V gives CDR1 SGHDT, CDR2 YYEEEE. The CDR3 length is 13 residues. CDR3 sequence reads: CASSPVLSYPIYF. The CDR3 nucleotides are TGTGCCAGCAGCCCGGTTCTCAGTTACCCCATATATTTT.

The CDR3 bases are TGTGCTAGTGGTTTTGGGACAGGCGAGCAGTACTTC. Translating gives CASGFGTGEQYF. The chain carries TRBV12-5 and TRBJ2-7, with 8 bases identical to TRBD1. The CDR3 has 12 residues. Germline CDR1 LGHNT, CDR2 FRNRAP. V dropped 3 bases and J dropped 6; count of bases not matched to a gene: 1.

The chain has TRBV5-6 and TRBJ2-5; D possibly corresponds to TRBD1 (6 bases). This CDR3 has 17 amino acids. V lost 1 base to trimming and J lost 2 bases, with 18 bases between them. CDR1 is SGHDT and CDR2 is YYEEEE in the germline V gene. This CDR3 is CASSLCGDTYFQETQYF. The CDR3 DNA is TGTGCCAGCAGCTTGTGTGGGGACACCTATTTTCAAGAGACCCAGTACTTC.

The chain employs TRBV7-2 and TRBJ2-5, with 14 bases matching TRBD2. Trimming removed 4 bases from V and 1 base from J; junction bases left unmatched: 8. The V gene's germline CDR1 is SGHTA and CDR2 FQGNSA. The CDR3 is 18 residues long. CDR3 sequence: CASSYETGTSGGQETQYF. The CDR3 DNA is TGTGCCAGCAGCTACGAGACAGGGACTAGCGGGGGCCAAGAGACCCAGTACTTC.

This sequence joins TRBV6-1 and TRBJ2-3, with D unclear. The CDR3 has 15 residues. Germline assignment: CDR1 MNHNS and CDR2 SASEGT. V gave up 3 bases and J gave up 0 bases, with 10 bases separating them. CDR3 nucleotide sequence: TGTGCCAGCAGTGACCAGGCATTTAGCACAGATACGCAGTATTTT. This translates into CASSDQAFSTDTQYF.

The genes are TRBV10-2 and TRBJ2-7, with a tentative D call TRBD2 (5 bases). Looked up from germline, CDR1 is WSHSY and CDR2 is SAAADI. The CDR3 spans 13 residues. V lost 8 bases and J lost 2, with 13 bases in between. The CDR3 nucleotides are TGCGCCAGCTCAACGGGGAAAACCTACGAGCAGTACTTC. Translation: CASSTGKTYEQYF.

V gene TRBV5-6 combines with J gene TRBJ1-6; 10 bases line up with TRBD1. This CDR3 comprises 15 residues. Germline V gene sequence: CDR1 SGHDT, CDR2 YYEEEE. The trim removed 0 bases at V and 9 bases at J, leaving 3 bases unmatched. The CDR3 nucleotides read TGTGCCAGCAGCTTGGGGACAGGGGGGGCTTCACCCCTCCACTTT. Translation: CASSLGTGGASPLHF. Based on the CDR3 plus reference TRBV5-6 and TRBJ1-6, the full variable domain is DAGVTQSPTHLIKTRGQQVTLRCSPKSGHDTVSWYQQALGQGPQFIFQYYEEEERQRGNFPDRFSGHQFPNYSSELNVNALLLGDSALYLCASSLGTGGASPLHFGNGTRLTVT.

The V gene is TRBV2, the J gene TRBJ2-3; 15 bases fit TRBD2. The CDR3 covers 17 residues. Germline loops: CDR1 SNHLY, CDR2 FYNNEI. The V and J ends lost 5 bases and 1 base, in that order; junction bases with no gene match: 4. The CDR3 sequence is CASSWTSGGVGTDTQYF. Written as DNA, the CDR3 is TGTGCCAGCAGTTGGACTAGCGGGGGGGTCGGCACAGATACGCAGTATTTT.

The V and J genes are TRBV27 and TRBJ2-2, with D perhaps TRBD1 (5 bases). The CDR3 runs to 15 residues. V lost 2 bases and J 0 bases, leaving 7 bases between the germline ends. Germline V lookup: CDR1 MNHEY, CDR2 SMNVEV (reference sequence). CDR3 sequence (DNA): TGTGCCAGCAGTTTAAGGACACCGAACACCGGGGAGCTGTTTTTT. It translates to CASSLRTPNTGELFF.

The rearrangement links TRBV11-3 to TRBJ2-3; no clear D. CDR3 size: 13 residues. Deletions cut 4 bases from V and 0 bases from J, with 5 bases between. Germline V gene sequence: CDR1 SGHNT, CDR2 YENEEA. This CDR3 reads CASSSTSTDTQYF. As DNA, the CDR3 is TGTGCCAGCAGCTCGACTAGCACAGATACGCAGTATTTT.

This clone came up once. The chain uses TRBV7-7 and TRBJ2-1, with 10 bases that match TRBD2. The trim removed 6 bases at V and 3 bases at J, leaving 11 bases unmatched. This CDR3 has 17 amino acids. The germline V gene encodes CDR1 SSHAT and CDR2 FNYEAQ (reference sequence). CDR3 in DNA: TGTGCCAGCAGTCCTATTAATCAGCGGGGGGGCTACAATGAGCAGTTCTTC. Its translation is CASSPINQRGGYNEQFF.

The V and J genes are TRBV2 and TRBJ1-3, with D hard to call. The CDR3 sequence is 11 residues long. From germline, CDR1 is SNHLY and CDR2 FYNNEI. The ends were cut back, 11 bases at V and 2 bases at J, with 7 bases in the middle. Written as DNA, the CDR3 is TGTGCCGGGAAAGCTGGAAACACCATATATTTT. Translated, it gives CAGKAGNTIYF.

DNA of the CDR3: TGTGCCAGCAGCTTACTAGCCGTCCAAGAGACCCAGTACTTC. Its translation is CASSLLAVQETQYF. The rearrangement uses TRBV13 and TRBJ2-5; TRBD2 is a possible D gene (5 bases). This CDR3 has 14 amino acids. Germline CDR1 and CDR2: PRHDT and FYEKMQ (reference sequence). Trimming took off 2 bases at V and 1 base at J, with 8 bases between the two ends. The full variable domain, rest sourced from reference TRBV13 and TRBJ2-5, is AAGVIQSPRHLIKEKRETATLKCYPIPRHDTVYWYQQGPGQDPQFLISFYEKMQSDKGSIPDRFSAQQFSDYHSELNMSSLELGDSALYFCASSLLAVQETQYFGPGTRLLVL.

The rearrangement joins TRBV6-4 to TRBJ2-3; 8 bases fit TRBD2. The germline CDR1 and CDR2 sequences are MRHNA and SNTAGT. This CDR3 contains 15 residues. Trimming took 3 bases from V and 0 from J; bases not matched to a gene: 2. CDR3 protein: CASSEASGSTDTQYF. The CDR3, as DNA: TGTGCCAGCAGTGAGGCTAGCGGGAGCACAGATACGCAGTATTTT.